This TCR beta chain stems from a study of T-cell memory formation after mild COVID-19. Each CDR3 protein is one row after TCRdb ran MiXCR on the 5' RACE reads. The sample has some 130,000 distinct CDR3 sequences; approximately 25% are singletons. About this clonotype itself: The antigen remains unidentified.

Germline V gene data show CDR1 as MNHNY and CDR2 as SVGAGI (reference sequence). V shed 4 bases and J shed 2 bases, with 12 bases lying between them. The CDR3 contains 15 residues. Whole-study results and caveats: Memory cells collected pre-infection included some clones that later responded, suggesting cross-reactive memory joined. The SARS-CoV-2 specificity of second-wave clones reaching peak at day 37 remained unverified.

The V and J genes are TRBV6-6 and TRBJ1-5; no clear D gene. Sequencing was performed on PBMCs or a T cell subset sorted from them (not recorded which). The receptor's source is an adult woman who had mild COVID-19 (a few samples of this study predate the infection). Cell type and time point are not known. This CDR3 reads CASSSGSWGNQPQHF. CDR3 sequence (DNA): TGTGCCAGCAGTTCCGGGAGCTGGGGCAATCAGCCCCAGCATTTT.